This T cell receptor beta chain was identified during a study of T cells in Graves' hyperthyroidism and ophthalmopathy. As for the study in general: Initial diagnosis, before any treatment, was when peripheral blood was collected. The study's findings and limits: Prediction of ophthalmopathy progression came a median around 6 months pre-onset.

This clonotype was detected many times. The antigen is undetermined. Those with hyperthyroidism were 18 to 65 years old, newly diagnosed, and ill for under 2 months. This CDR3 is 15 amino acids long. Germline values: CDR1 SNHLY, CDR2 FYNNEI. Trimming cost V 6 bases and J 4 bases; bases outside gene matches: 5. Amplified TCR beta CDR3 regions derived from RNA transcripts. The TCR CDR3 was amplified in a first-round RT-PCR using the HTBI primer set. MiXCR, run by TCRdb on the multiplex PCR reads, gives a single entry per CDR3 protein. This table holds roughly 500,000 distinct CDR3 sequences, around 13% found once.

The chain uses TRBV2 and TRBJ2-1; TRBD2 aligns across 11 bases. The clonotype comes from a woman aged 30 to 39 with Graves' hyperthyroidism that later progressed to Graves' ophthalmopathy. Sequencing used blood. The CDR3 bases are TGTGCCAGCAGCTCAACTAGCGGGAGATACAATGAGCAGTTCTTC. Its protein is CASSSTSGRYNEQFF.